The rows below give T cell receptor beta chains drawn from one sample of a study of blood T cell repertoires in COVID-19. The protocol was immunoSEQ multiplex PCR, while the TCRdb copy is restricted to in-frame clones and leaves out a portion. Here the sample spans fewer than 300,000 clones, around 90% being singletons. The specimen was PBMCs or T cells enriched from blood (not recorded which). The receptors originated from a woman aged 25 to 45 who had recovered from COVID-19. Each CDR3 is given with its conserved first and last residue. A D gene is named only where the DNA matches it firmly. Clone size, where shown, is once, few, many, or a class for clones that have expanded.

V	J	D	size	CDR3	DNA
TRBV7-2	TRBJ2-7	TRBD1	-	CASSSGTGGYEQYF	TGTGCCAGCAGCTCCGGGACAGGGGGCTACGAGCAGTACTTC
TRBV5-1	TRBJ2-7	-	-	CASSLDLLSNQKYEQYF	TGCGCCAGCAGCTTGGACCTCCTAAGCAACCAAAAGTACGAGCAGTACTTC
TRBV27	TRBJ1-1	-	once	CASSLQGNTEAFF	TGTGCCAGCAGTTTGCAGGGTAACACTGAAGCTTTCTTT
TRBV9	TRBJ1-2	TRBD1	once	CASSVGIGTDYGYTF	TGTGCCAGCAGCGTAGGAATCGGGACAGACTATGGCTACACCTTC
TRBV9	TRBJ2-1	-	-	CASSVGPNNEQFF	TGTGCCAGCAGCGTAGGGCCCAACAATGAGCAGTTCTTC
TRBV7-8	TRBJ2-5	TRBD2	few	CASSRSGSAETQYF	TGTGCCAGCAGCCGTAGCGGGAGTGCGGAGACCCAGTACTTC
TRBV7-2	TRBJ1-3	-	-	CASSLDRTFGNTIYF	TGTGCCAGCAGCTTAGACAGGACGTTCGGAAACACCATATATTTT
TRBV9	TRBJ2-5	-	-	CASSAQDTQYF	TGTGCCAGCAGCGCACAGGATACCCAGTACTTC
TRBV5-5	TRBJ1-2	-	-	CASSAGNNYGYTF	TGTGCCAGCAGCGCCGGGAATAACTATGGCTACACCTTC
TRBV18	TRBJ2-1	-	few	CASSPPKASYNEQFF	TGTGCCAGCTCACCACCGAAAGCGAGCTACAATGAGCAGTTCTTC